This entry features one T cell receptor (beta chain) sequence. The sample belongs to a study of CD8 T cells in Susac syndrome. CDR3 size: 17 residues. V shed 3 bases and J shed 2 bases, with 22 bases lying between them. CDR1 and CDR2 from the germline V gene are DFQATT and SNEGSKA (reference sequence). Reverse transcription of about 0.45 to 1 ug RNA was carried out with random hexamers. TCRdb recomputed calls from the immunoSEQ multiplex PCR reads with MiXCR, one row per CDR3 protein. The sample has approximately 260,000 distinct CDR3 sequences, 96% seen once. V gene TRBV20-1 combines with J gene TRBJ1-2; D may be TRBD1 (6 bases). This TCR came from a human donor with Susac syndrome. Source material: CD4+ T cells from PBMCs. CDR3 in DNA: TGCAGTGCTAGGGAATCTTGGGGACAAACGGGGAACTATGGCTACACCTTC. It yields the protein CSARESWGQTGNYGYTF.